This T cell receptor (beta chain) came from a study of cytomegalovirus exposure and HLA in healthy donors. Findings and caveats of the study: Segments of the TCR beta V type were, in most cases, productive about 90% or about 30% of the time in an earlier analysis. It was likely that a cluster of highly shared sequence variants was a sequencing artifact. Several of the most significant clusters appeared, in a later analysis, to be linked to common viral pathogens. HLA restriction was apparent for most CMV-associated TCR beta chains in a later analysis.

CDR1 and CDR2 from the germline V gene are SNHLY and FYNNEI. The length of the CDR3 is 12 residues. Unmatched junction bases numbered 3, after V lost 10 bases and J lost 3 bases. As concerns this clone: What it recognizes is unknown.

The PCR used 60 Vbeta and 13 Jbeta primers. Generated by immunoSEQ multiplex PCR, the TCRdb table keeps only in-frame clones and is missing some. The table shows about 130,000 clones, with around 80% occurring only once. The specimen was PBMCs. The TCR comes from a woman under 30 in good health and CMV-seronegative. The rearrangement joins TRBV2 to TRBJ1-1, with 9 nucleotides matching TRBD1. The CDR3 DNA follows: TGTGCCACCCGGACAGGGGACACTGAAGCTTTCTTT. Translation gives CATRTGDTEAFF.